One and the same sample provided the 18 T cell receptor beta chains below, sequenced in a study of technical replicates of blood from a handful of donors. The data were produced by immunoSEQ multiplex PCR, yet TCRdb's version contains in-frame clones alone and is incomplete. This sample has 65,000 to 80,000 clones; around 90% occur once, and the top ten carry approximately 0.4%. The specimen was T cells isolated from PBMCs. These TCRs come from a human donor in good health.

The rearrangement uses TRBV2 and TRBJ1-2, with D unresolved. The CDR3 length is 13 residues. Per the germline V gene, CDR1 is SNHLY and CDR2 is FYNNEI. V dropped 3 bases and J dropped 2 bases, with 7 bases sitting between them. For the CDR3, the DNA is TGTGCCAGCAGTGATACCGGGAACTATGGCTACACCTTC. Translated: CASSDTGNYGYTF.

The chain links TRBV6-1 to TRBJ1-5; D is ambiguous. Germline loops: CDR1 MNHNS, CDR2 SASEGT. The V end was cut by 4 bases, the J end by 4 bases, with 8 bases between. This CDR3 comprises 13 residues. The CDR3 region is CASSGSPNQPQHF. CDR3 bases: TGTGCCAGCAGTGGAAGCCCAAATCAGCCCCAGCATTTT.

This clone was counted a few times. The rearrangement joins TRBV28 to TRBJ1-2, with 8 bases aligning to TRBD1. With 6 bases clipped from V and 4 bases from J, the junction kept 4 bases outside the gene matches. Germline-derived CDR1 and CDR2 are MDHEN and SYDVKM. The length of the CDR3 is 13 residues. CDR3 coding DNA: TGTGCCAGCAGGCAGGGGGCGTTCTATGGCTACACCTTC. Encoded protein: CASRQGAFYGYTF.

V usage is TRBV29-1 and J usage is TRBJ2-7, with D perhaps TRBD2 (6 bases). Trimming took 3 bases from V and 2 from J, leaving 11 bases between them. The length of the CDR3 is 13 residues. CDR1 and CDR2 (germline): SQVTM, ANQGSEA. The CDR3 reads CSVEGGGAYEQYF. The CDR3 nucleotides read TGCAGCGTTGAGGGAGGAGGGGCCTACGAGCAGTACTTC.

V and J are TRBV7-3 and TRBJ2-3; 8 bases agree with TRBD1. Germline CDR1 is SGHTA and CDR2 is FQGTGA. The CDR3 has 15 amino acids. V was pared by 5 bases and J by 4 bases, with 8 bases of the junction left unmatched. DNA for the CDR3: TGTGCCAGCAGCAGAGGACAGGGAGGCCCAGATACGCAGTATTTT. Translating gives CASSRGQGGPDTQYF.

This clone was found a few times. The genes are TRBV30 and TRBJ1-2, with D hard to call. The V gene's germline CDR1 is GTSNPN and CDR2 SVGIG (reference sequence). CDR3 size: 13 residues. Trimming removed 0 bases at V and 8 bases at J, with 13 bases between. Written as DNA, the CDR3 is TGTGCCTGGAGTGTAATGTCAGGCGTGGGCTACACCTTC. It specifies CAWSVMSGVGYTF.

This clone was seen only once. The chain is built from TRBV4-2 and TRBJ2-3; D is undetermined. Trimming removed 0 bases at V and 1 base at J, with 8 bases between. The CDR3 contains 15 residues. Germline CDR1 LGHNA, CDR2 YNFKEQ. As DNA, the CDR3 is TGTGCCAGCAGCCAAGATCATCGGGGCACAGATACGCAGTATTTT. Its protein is CASSQDHRGTDTQYF.

The chain joins TRBV9 to TRBJ2-1; 14 positions match TRBD2. Looked up from germline, CDR1 is SGDLS and CDR2 is YYNGEE. Trimming at V came to 3 bases and at J to 10 bases, leaving 9 bases not matched to a gene. There are 16 residues in the CDR3. The CDR3 sequence: CASSGRGLAGVGEQFF. Written as DNA, the CDR3 is TGTGCCAGCAGCGGAAGGGGACTAGCGGGAGTAGGGGAGCAGTTCTTC.

The chain uses TRBV4-1 and TRBJ2-1; the D gene is possibly TRBD2 (6 bases). Trimming removed 2 bases from V and 7 bases from J, with 15 bases in between. CDR1 is MGHRA and CDR2 is YSYEKL in the germline V gene. The length of the CDR3 is 15 residues. The CDR3 DNA reads as TGCGCCAGCAGCCAACCGGGGGAAGATATTAATGAGCAGTTCTTC. Residues: CASSQPGEDINEQFF.

This clone showed up just a few times. The chain joins TRBV27 to TRBJ1-1; a possible D gene is TRBD1 (5 bases). Per germline, CDR1 MNHEY and CDR2 SMNVEV (reference sequence). This CDR3 region has 14 residues. Trimming took off 3 bases at V and 7 bases at J, with 15 bases between the two ends. The CDR3 here is CASSFARRRGEAFF. The CDR3, as DNA: TGTGCCAGCAGTTTTGCCAGGCGGAGGGGTGAAGCTTTCTTT.

This chain connects TRBV9 to TRBJ2-7; 7 bases line up with TRBD2. Germline values: CDR1 SGDLS, CDR2 YYNGEE. With 3 bases clipped from V and 2 bases from J, the junction kept 8 bases outside the gene matches. The CDR3 is 15 residues long. The CDR3 loop reads CASSGRQRGAYEQYF. The CDR3 bases are TGTGCCAGCAGCGGTCGCCAGCGGGGCGCCTACGAGCAGTACTTC. Looking up the rest from reference TRBV9 and TRBJ2-7 gives the full variable domain: DSGVTQTPKHLITATGQRVTLRCSPRSGDLSVYWYQQSLDQGLQFLIQYYNGEERAKGNILERFSAQQFPDLHSELNLSSLELGDSALYFCASSGRQRGAYEQYFGPGTRLTVT.

This clone was found a few times. DNA for the CDR3: TGTGCCAGCATCCACCGGGACATAGACACTGAAGCTTTCTTT. Encoded protein: CASIHRDIDTEAFF. This chain joins TRBV2 and TRBJ1-1; D might be TRBD1 (6 bases). The CDR3 spans 14 residues. V was clipped by 7 bases and J by 3 bases, with 15 bases between them. The germline V gene encodes CDR1 SNHLY and CDR2 FYNNEI.

The CDR3 DNA reads as TGTGCCAGCAGTTACTCCTACGAACGGGGGGATGAGCAGTTCTTC. Translation gives CASSYSYERGDEQFF. The chain employs TRBV6-5 and TRBJ2-1; 7 bases map to TRBD2. Germline V lookup: CDR1 MNHEY, CDR2 SVGAGI. With 0 bases clipped from V and 8 bases from J, the junction kept 7 bases outside the gene matches. This CDR3 spans 15 amino acids.

The rearrangement uses TRBV28 and TRBJ1-5; D might be TRBD1 (5 bases). This CDR3 region has 16 residues. V was cut by 4 bases and J by 1 base, with 14 bases left in between. Per the germline V gene, CDR1 is MDHEN and CDR2 is SYDVKM. The CDR3 reads CASSSPLRGSNQPQHF. As DNA, the CDR3 is TGTGCCAGCAGTTCCCCTCTTAGGGGAAGCAATCAGCCCCAGCATTTT.

The chain joins TRBV6-5 to TRBJ2-7, with D unresolved. Germline CDR1 reads MNHEY; CDR2 reads SVGAGI. V lost 5 bases to trimming and J lost 2 bases, with 7 bases between them. The CDR3 totals 12 residues. The CDR3 sequence: CASSLTAYEQYF. DNA of the CDR3: TGTGCCAGCAGTCTTACAGCCTACGAGCAGTACTTC.

The chain links TRBV5-4 to TRBJ2-5, with a weak D call TRBD2 (5 bases). Germline loops: CDR1 SGHNT, CDR2 YYREEE (reference sequence). The length of the CDR3 is 16 residues. Trimming took 4 bases from V and 1 from J, leaving 17 bases between them. CDR3 region: CASSAGEAATQETQYF. In DNA form, the CDR3 reads TGTGCCAGCAGCGCGGGCGAGGCGGCGACCCAAGAGACCCAGTACTTC.

This sequence joins TRBV5-5 and TRBJ2-7, with a weak D call TRBD1 (6 bases). The CDR3 contains 13 residues. V was shortened by 7 bases and J by 4 bases, with 15 bases between the two germline ends. Germline CDR1 and CDR2: SGHKS and YYEKEE (reference sequence). In DNA, the CDR3 is TGTGCCAGCCATTTCGGGACAAATTACGAGCAGTACTTC. It yields the protein CASHFGTNYEQYF.

The chain recombines TRBV9 with TRBJ1-5; 8 nucleotides line up with TRBD1. There are 17 residues in the CDR3. V lost 3 bases, J lost 0 bases, and 8 bases stayed unmatched. Germline CDR1 is SGDLS and CDR2 is YYNGEE. The CDR3 here is CASSGDRTPYSNQPQHF. The CDR3, as DNA: TGTGCCAGCAGCGGGGACAGGACACCCTATAGCAATCAGCCCCAGCATTTT. The complete variable domain, with remaining parts taken from reference TRBV9 and TRBJ1-5, reads DSGVTQTPKHLITATGQRVTLRCSPRSGDLSVYWYQQSLDQGLQFLIQYYNGEERAKGNILERFSAQQFPDLHSELNLSSLELGDSALYFCASSGDRTPYSNQPQHFGDGTRLSIL.